Listed below are T cell receptor beta chains from one sample, sequenced in a study of T cell responses to AZD1222 COVID-19 vaccine. Clones were sequenced by immunoSEQ multiplex PCR, and TCRdb holds only the in-frame ones, with some missing. The sample consists of around 95,000 clones, around nine tenths of them appearing once. Here the sequenced sample was peripheral blood, taken on day 0 of AZD1222 vaccination. The receptors here all came from an adult in good health. CDR3s include the opening cysteine and the closing phenylalanine or tryptophan. A D gene is named only where the DNA matches it firmly. The size of a clone is reported for some rows only, either as once, few or many, or as a class for expanded clones.

>TRBV5-1|.|TRBJ2-5|.
CASSFGQSEETQYF
TGCGCCAGCAGCTTTGGGCAATCCGAAGAGACCCAGTACTTC
>TRBV6-1|.|TRBJ1-6|TRBD1
CASSAPGTGNFRPSPLHF
TGTGCCAGCAGTGCCCCCGGGACAGGGAATTTTAGGCCTTCACCCCTCCACTTT
>TRBV19|.|TRBJ1-5|.
CASSNRVVQPQHF
TGTGCCAGTAGTAACAGGGTAGTTCAGCCCCAGCATTTT
>TRBV7-3|.|TRBJ2-3|TRBD2
CASSLKLAGGPDTQYF
TGTGCCAGCAGCTTAAAACTAGCGGGGGGCCCAGATACGCAGTATTTT
>TRBV19|.|TRBJ1-5|TRBD1
CASAGTGGLGSNQPQHF
TGTGCCAGTGCCGGGACAGGGGGCCTTGGAAGCAATCAGCCCCAGCATTTT
>TRBV5-8|few|TRBJ1-5|.
CASSLFLGVKIPNQPQHF
TGTGCCAGCAGCTTGTTCTTGGGGGTCAAGATTCCTAATCAGCCCCAGCATTTT
>TRBV9|once|TRBJ1-6|.
CASSATGSNSPLHF
TGTGCCAGCAGCGCAACAGGGTCGAATTCACCCCTCCACTTT
>TRBV2|.|TRBJ1-3|.
CASSGRDRLGF
TGTGCCAGCAGTGGACGGGACCGTTTGGGTTTT
>TRBV5-1|.|TRBJ2-1|.
CASWGQGEQFF
TGCGCCAGCTGGGGTCAGGGCGAGCAGTTCTTC
>TRBV7-2|.|TRBJ1-5|TRBD1
CASSAGQGLSQPQHF
TGTGCCAGCAGCGCGGGACAGGGACTGTCTCAGCCCCAGCATTTT
>TRBV19|.|TRBJ2-2|.
CASSNPAGTRVGELFF
TGTGCCAGTAGTAACCCCGCCGGGACCCGAGTCGGGGAGCTGTTTTTT
>TRBV6-5|.|TRBJ2-3|.
CASGGSTDTQYF
TGTGCCAGCGGGGGTAGCACAGATACGCAGTATTTT
>TRBV5-1|.|TRBJ1-6|.
CASSLGTGEISPLHF
TGCGCCAGCAGCTTGGGTACGGGGGAAATTTCACCCCTCCACTTT
>TRBV11-3|.|TRBJ1-5|.
CASSPEGGNQPQHF
TGTGCCAGCAGCCCCGAGGGGGGCAATCAGCCCCAGCATTTT
>TRBV5-1|.|TRBJ2-7|.
CASSFLGHTEQYF
TGCGCCAGCAGCTTTTTGGGGCACACCGAGCAGTACTTC
>TRBV29-1|.|TRBJ1-1|.
CSVTFRVNTEAFF
TGCAGCGTAACCTTCAGGGTGAACACTGAAGCTTTCTTT
>TRBV4-2|.|TRBJ2-3|.
CASSQDTDTQYF
TGTGCCAGCAGCCAAGATACAGATACGCAGTATTTT
>TRBV27|few|TRBJ2-7|TRBD2
CASSLRGGLAGYYEQYF
TGTGCCAGCAGTTTAAGGGGGGGGCTAGCGGGATACTACGAGCAGTACTTC
>TRBV3-1/TRBV3-2|once|TRBJ2-5|TRBD2
CASSQGTSGGGETQYF
TGTGCCAGCAGCCAGGGTACTAGCGGGGGAGGAGAGACCCAGTACTTC
>TRBV29-1|.|TRBJ2-3|.
CSVEEDTQYF
TGCAGCGTTGAAGAAGATACGCAGTATTTT
>TRBV9|.|TRBJ1-5|.
CASSVPTVTQPQHF
TGTGCCAGCAGCGTACCGACAGTAACTCAGCCCCAGCATTTT
>TRBV3-1/TRBV3-2|.|TRBJ2-1|.
CASSHLPGLQRVEQFF
TGTGCCAGCAGCCACCTCCCGGGACTTCAGAGGGTTGAGCAGTTCTTC
>TRBV5-1|.|TRBJ2-5|.
CASSLRRISETQYF
TGCGCCAGCAGCCTACGGCGTATATCGGAGACCCAGTACTTC
>TRBV27|.|TRBJ2-7|.
CASSFKGAEQYF
TGTGCCAGCAGTTTTAAAGGTGCCGAGCAGTACTTC
>TRBV5-1|.|TRBJ2-5|.
CASSPLPPSARYQETQYF
TGCGCCAGCAGCCCCCTCCCCCCCTCAGCGAGATATCAAGAGACCCAGTACTTC
>TRBV5-4|.|TRBJ2-3|TRBD1
CASSPDRGQSDTQYF
TGTGCCAGCAGCCCGGACAGGGGGCAGTCAGATACGCAGTATTTT
>TRBV5-1|many|TRBJ2-7|.
CASSLERKGYEQYF
TGCGCCAGCAGCTTGGAGCGCAAGGGCTACGAGCAGTACTTC
>TRBV11-2|once|TRBJ1-2|TRBD1
CASTITGTGYGYTF
TGTGCCAGCACCATCACTGGGACAGGTTATGGCTACACCTTC
>TRBV27|.|TRBJ1-1|.
CASSSLGTVVAFF
TGTGCCAGCAGCTCCCTAGGGACGGTTGTTGCTTTCTTT
>TRBV4-1|.|TRBJ2-7|.
CASSQNPSPDYEQYF
TGCGCCAGCAGCCAAAATCCCTCCCCGGACTACGAGCAGTACTTC
>TRBV5-1|.|TRBJ1-1|.
CASSREGLSYTEAFF
TGCGCCAGCTCAAGAGAGGGCCTTTCTTACACTGAAGCTTTCTTT
>TRBV19|.|TRBJ1-1|TRBD1
CASTGAKGTEAFF
TGTGCCAGCACAGGGGCTAAGGGCACTGAAGCTTTCTTT
>TRBV9|.|TRBJ2-1|.
CASSVSNEQFF
TGTGCCAGCAGCGTAAGCAATGAGCAGTTCTTC